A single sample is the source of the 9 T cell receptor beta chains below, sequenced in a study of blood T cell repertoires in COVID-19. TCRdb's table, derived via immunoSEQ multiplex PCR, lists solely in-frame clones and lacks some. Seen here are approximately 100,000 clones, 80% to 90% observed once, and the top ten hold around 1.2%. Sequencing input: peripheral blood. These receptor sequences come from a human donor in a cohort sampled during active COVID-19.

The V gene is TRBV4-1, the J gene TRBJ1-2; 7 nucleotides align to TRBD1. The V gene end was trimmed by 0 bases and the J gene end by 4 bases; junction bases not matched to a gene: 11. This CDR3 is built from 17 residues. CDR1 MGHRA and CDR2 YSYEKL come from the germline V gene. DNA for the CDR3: TGCGCCAGCAGCCAAGAAACAGGGGCCCACCTATTCTATGGCTACACCTTC. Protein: CASSQETGAHLFYGYTF.

The CDR3 DNA reads as TGTGCCACCAGCACCGGTGCGACCCAGTACTTC. It encodes CATSTGATQYF. This chain links TRBV24-1 with TRBJ2-5, with D unclear. There are 11 residues in the CDR3. CDR1 and CDR2 from the germline V gene are KGHDR and SFDVKD. The V gene lost 7 bases and the J gene lost 7 bases, with 9 bases spanning the gap.

The CDR3 region has the DNA TGTGCCAGCTCACCCCTGGGTAGCGTGGGGGAGCAGTACTTC. Translated: CASSPLGSVGEQYF. This sequence joins TRBV18 and TRBJ2-7, with D possibly TRBD2 on 5 matching bases. The CDR3 runs 14 residues. V was cut by 3 bases and J by 7 bases, with 16 bases left in between. Germline CDR1 KGHSH, CDR2 LQKENI.

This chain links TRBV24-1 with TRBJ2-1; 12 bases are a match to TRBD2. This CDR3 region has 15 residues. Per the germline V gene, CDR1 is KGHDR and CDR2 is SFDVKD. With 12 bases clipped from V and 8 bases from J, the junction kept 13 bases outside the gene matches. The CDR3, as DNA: TGTGCCGCCGGTCGCCTAGCGGGGGGGCCCGATGAGCAGTTCTTC. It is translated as CAAGRLAGGPDEQFF.

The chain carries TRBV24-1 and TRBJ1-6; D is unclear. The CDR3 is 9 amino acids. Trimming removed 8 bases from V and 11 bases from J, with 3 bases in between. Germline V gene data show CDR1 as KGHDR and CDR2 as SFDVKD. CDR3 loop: CATTAPLHF. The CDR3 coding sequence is TGTGCCACCACGGCACCCCTCCACTTT.

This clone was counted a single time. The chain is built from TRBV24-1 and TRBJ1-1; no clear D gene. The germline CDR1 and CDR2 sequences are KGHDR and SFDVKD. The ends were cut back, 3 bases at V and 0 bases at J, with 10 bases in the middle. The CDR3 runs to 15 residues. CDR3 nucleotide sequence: TGTGCCACCAGTGATGTACAGAGCATGAACACTGAAGCTTTCTTT. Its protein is CATSDVQSMNTEAFF.

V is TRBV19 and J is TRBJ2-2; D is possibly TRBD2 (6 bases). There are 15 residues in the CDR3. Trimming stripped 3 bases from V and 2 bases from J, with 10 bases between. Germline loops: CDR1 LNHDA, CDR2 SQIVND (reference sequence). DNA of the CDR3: TGTGCCAGTAGTATCTCCGGGACTAACACCGGGGAGCTGTTTTTT. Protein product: CASSISGTNTGELFF.

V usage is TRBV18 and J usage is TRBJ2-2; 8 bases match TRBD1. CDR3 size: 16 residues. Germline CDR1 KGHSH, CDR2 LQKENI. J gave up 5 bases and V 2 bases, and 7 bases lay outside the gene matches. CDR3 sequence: CASSPFGDRGTGELFF. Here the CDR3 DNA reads TGTGCCAGCTCACCATTCGGAGACAGGGGAACCGGGGAGCTGTTTTTT.

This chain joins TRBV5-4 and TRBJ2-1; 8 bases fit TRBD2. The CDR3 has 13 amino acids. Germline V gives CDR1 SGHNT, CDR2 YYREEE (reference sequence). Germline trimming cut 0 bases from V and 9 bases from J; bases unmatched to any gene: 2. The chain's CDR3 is CASSLETSAEQFF. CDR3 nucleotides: TGTGCCAGCAGCTTGGAGACTAGCGCTGAGCAGTTCTTC.